The rows below give T cell receptor beta chains drawn from one sample of a study of regulatory T cells in long-lasting Graves disease. TCRdb reanalysed the multiplex PCR reads using MiXCR and keeps one entry per CDR3 protein. In the table there are some 400,000 distinct CDR3 sequences, about 16% of which are singletons. The same data also contributed to another study, on T cells in Graves' hyperthyroidism and ophthalmopathy.

Sequenced material: peripheral blood mononuclear cells (PBMCs), taken at new diagnosis, from a patient treated with antithyroid drugs. The receptors were sampled from a woman in her 30s with Graves disease. CDR3s include the opening cysteine and the closing phenylalanine or tryptophan. A D gene is named only where the DNA matches it firmly. The size field is filled for only some rows; it gives once, few, many or a size class.

>TRBV6-1|-|TRBJ2-2|-
CASSHSGGPGELFF
TGTGCCAGCAGCCACTCTGGGGGGCCCGGGGAGCTGTTTTTT
>TRBV6-5|many|TRBJ2-7|TRBD1
CASSYGTGVYEQYF
TGTGCCAGCAGTTACGGGACAGGGGTATACGAGCAGTACTTC
>TRBV7-3|many|TRBJ2-2|-
CASSSGTHINTGELFF
TGTGCCAGCAGCTCCGGGACCCATATTAACACCGGGGAGCTGTTTTTT
>TRBV9|few|TRBJ1-1|-
CASSVVTWDEAFF
TGTGCCAGCAGCGTAGTTACCTGGGATGAAGCTTTCTTT
>TRBV20-1|-|TRBJ1-6|TRBD1
CSATDRGSYNSPLHF
TGCAGTGCTACTGACAGGGGCTCCTATAATTCACCCCTCCACTTT
>TRBV7-9|many|TRBJ1-2|TRBD1
CASSSLPGTGAAYGYTF
TGTGCCAGCAGCTCGCTACCCGGGACAGGGGCCGCCTATGGCTACACCTTC
>TRBV20-1|many|TRBJ2-5|TRBD2
CSASGGKETQYF
TGCAGTGCTAGCGGGGGGAAAGAGACCCAGTACTTC
>TRBV9|-|TRBJ2-7|TRBD2
CASSSIAGGPYEQYF
TGTGCCAGCAGCTCCATAGCGGGAGGGCCCTACGAGCAGTACTTC
>TRBV2|many|TRBJ1-1|-
CASRVSPTGPEANTEAFF
TGTGCCAGCAGGGTCTCTCCGACAGGCCCAGAGGCGAACACTGAAGCTTTCTTT
>TRBV5-4|few|TRBJ1-5|TRBD1
CASSPGQGAQPQHF
TGTGCCAGCAGCCCTGGACAGGGAGCTCAGCCCCAGCATTTT
>TRBV28|many|TRBJ2-5|-
CASSMGGQETQYF
TGTGCCAGCAGTATGGGGGGTCAAGAGACCCAGTACTTC
>TRBV24-1|many|TRBJ2-2|TRBD2
CATSDPGLAGPGELFF
TGTGCCACCAGTGATCCTGGACTAGCGGGACCCGGGGAGCTGTTTTTT
>TRBV7-8|many|TRBJ2-1|TRBD2
CASSSQPSGGAYNEQFF
TGTGCCAGCAGCTCTCAACCTAGCGGAGGGGCCTACAATGAGCAGTTCTTC
>TRBV2|many|TRBJ1-2|-
CASSNRVLGYTF
TGTGCCAGCAGTAACAGGGTCTTGGGCTACACCTTC
>TRBV5-1|many|TRBJ2-3|-
CASSLVRSVEPGTQYF
TGTGCCAGCAGCTTGGTCCGGAGCGTCGAACCTGGTACGCAGTATTTT
>TRBV11-2|many|TRBJ2-7|-
CASSLGRRGYEQYF
TGTGCCAGCAGCTTAGGACGAAGAGGCTACGAGCAGTACTTC
>TRBV5-1|-|TRBJ2-3|TRBD2
CASSLAGTSQQDTQYF
TGCGCCAGCAGCCTAGCCGGGACTAGCCAGCAAGATACGCAGTATTTT
>TRBV7-3|few|TRBJ2-1|TRBD2
CASSLSGTSAANEQFF
TGTGCCAGCAGCCTATCCGGGACTAGCGCTGCCAATGAGCAGTTCTTC
>TRBV6-2/TRBV6-3|many|TRBJ2-5|TRBD2
CASSTFGLAEETQYF
TGTGCCAGCAGCACCTTCGGACTAGCGGAAGAGACCCAGTACTTC
>TRBV19|few|TRBJ1-2|-
CASTLGGVRNYGYTF
TGTGCCAGTACTCTCGGTGGGGTTCGTAACTATGGCTACACCTTC
>TRBV12-3/TRBV12-4|-|TRBJ1-5|-
CASSTGHSNQPQHF
TGTGCCAGCAGTACCGGACACTCCAATCAGCCCCAGCATTTT
>TRBV11-2|-|TRBJ1-1|-
CASSPRQAGNTEAFF
TGTGCCAGCAGTCCGAGACAGGCGGGGAACACTGAAGCTTTCTTT
>TRBV30|-|TRBJ2-7|TRBD2
CAWTRLAASYEQYF
TGTGCCTGGACTCGACTAGCGGCCTCCTACGAGCAGTACTTC
>TRBV20-1|many|TRBJ2-1|TRBD2
CSASNLAASYNEQFF
TGCAGTGCTAGCAATCTAGCGGCCTCCTACAATGAGCAGTTCTTC
>TRBV30|few|TRBJ2-3|TRBD2
CAWSVKRGGSSTDTQYF
TGTGCCTGGAGTGTCAAGCGGGGGGGGTCTAGCACAGATACGCAGTATTTT
>TRBV12-3/TRBV12-4|few|TRBJ1-2|-
CASRLRVNEVVDGYTF
TGTGCCAGCCGGCTCAGGGTTAACGAGGTGGTAGATGGCTACACCTTC
>TRBV5-1|many|TRBJ2-1|-
CASSSPTAVEQFF
TGCGCCAGCAGCTCCCCGACAGCTGTGGAGCAGTTCTTC
>TRBV28|-|TRBJ2-7|TRBD2
CASSSSSGNSYEQYF
TGTGCCAGCAGTTCGTCTAGCGGGAACTCCTACGAGCAGTACTTC
>TRBV20-1|-|TRBJ2-7|-
CSARPGVSYEQYF
TGCAGTGCTAGACCGGGAGTCAGTTACGAGCAGTACTTC
>TRBV14|-|TRBJ1-4|TRBD1
CASSQVRDRGNEKLFF
TGTGCCAGCAGCCAAGTCCGGGACAGGGGGAATGAAAAACTGTTTTTT
>TRBV7-9|many|TRBJ2-1|TRBD2
CASSQWEGRNNNEQFF
TGTGCCAGCAGCCAGTGGGAGGGGCGAAACAACAATGAGCAGTTCTTC
>TRBV19|few|TRBJ1-1|-
CASRGGWGTEAFF
TGTGCCAGTAGGGGGGGATGGGGCACTGAAGCTTTCTTT
>TRBV11-2|few|TRBJ2-1|-
CASSPGPREYF
TGTGCCAGCAGCCCGGGACCCCGGGAGTACTTC
>TRBV6-5|-|TRBJ1-4|TRBD1
CASSYSNRGNEKLFF
TGTGCCAGCAGTTACTCGAACAGGGGGAATGAAAAACTGTTTTTT
>TRBV18|many|TRBJ2-1|-
CASSSASGGSINEQFF
TGTGCCAGCTCCTCTGCTTCCGGGGGATCGATCAATGAGCAGTTCTTC
>TRBV5-1|many|TRBJ2-7|-
CASSLGHGAYEQYF
TGCGCCAGCAGCTTGGGACACGGGGCCTACGAGCAGTACTTC
>TRBV5-1|many|TRBJ2-3|-
CASSLGELYTDTQYF
TGCGCCAGCAGCTTGGGAGAATTATACACAGATACGCAGTATTTT
>TRBV24-1|many|TRBJ2-1|-
CATSTQRRDEQFF
TGTGCCACCAGTACCCAAAGGAGGGATGAGCAGTTCTTC
>TRBV27|-|TRBJ2-1|-
CASSLTGAYNEQFF
TGTGCCAGCAGTTTAACAGGAGCATACAATGAGCAGTTCTTC
>TRBV24-1|-|TRBJ2-2|TRBD2
CATSGSTSGGGELFF
TGTGCCACCAGTGGGTCGACTAGCGGGGGAGGGGAGCTGTTTTTT
>TRBV2|many|TRBJ2-5|-
CASSEGSAQETQYF
TGTGCCAGCAGTGAAGGGTCAGCTCAAGAGACCCAGTACTTC
>TRBV29-1|few|TRBJ2-5|-
CSVVFQETQYF
TGCAGCGTTGTATTCCAAGAGACCCAGTACTTC